This TCR beta chain was found in a study of cytomegalovirus exposure and HLA in healthy donors. Nominal health characterized the donors when sampled, though unrecorded immune exposures were likely. General study results and limits: Most TCR beta V segments were productive about 90% or about 30% of the time in an earlier analysis. As a later analysis showed, a missense DCLRE1C variant was linked to trimming of TCR beta V- and J-genes. Per a later analysis, about 15,000 TCR beta sequences showed association with HLA alleles at 0.05 false discovery rate.

For this clone: Antigen specificity is unknown.

The PCR had 60 Vbeta and 13 Jbeta primers. Using immunoSEQ multiplex PCR, the repertoire was profiled, and TCRdb retains in-frame clones only, with some absent. Found here are 150,000 to 200,000 clones, around 87% of them singletons; the top ten hold roughly 1.9%. The germline CDR1 and CDR2 sequences are LGHNA and YNFKEQ. The CDR3 loop spans 15 amino acids. Trimming removed 1 base at V and 1 base at J, with 10 bases between. Sequencing was done on a sample of PBMCs. The receptor's source is a woman between 18 and 29 years old in good health and CMV-seronegative. The chain uses TRBV4-2 and TRBJ1-2, with D uncertain. Here the CDR3 reads CASSQGQSNNYGYTF. CDR3 coding DNA: TGTGCCAGCAGCCAAGGGCAGTCCAATAACTATGGCTACACCTTC.